This entry lists 14 T cell receptor beta chains sequenced from one sample in a study of T-cell reconstitution after alpha-beta-depleted transplantation in children. Unique molecular identifiers were incorporated during preparation of the TCRbeta library. A single record per CDR3 protein comes from TCRdb applying MiXCR to the PCR reads. The repertoire holds 15,000 or so distinct CDR3 sequences, with approximately 5.1% as singletons. The sample was PBMCs, taken before TCRalphabeta/CD19-depleted stem cell transplant. The receptors come from a boy younger than 18 with acute lymphoblastic leukemia, due to receive a stem cell transplant.

This clonotype was counted at least ten times. The CDR3 nucleotides are TGTGCCAGCAGCTTAGCCGACCGGGCGGATCAGCCCCAGCATTTT. Translated, it gives CASSLADRADQPQHF. This chain connects TRBV7-8 to TRBJ1-5; D uncertain. The CDR3 runs to 15 residues. V was pared by 0 bases and J by 5 bases, with 11 bases between. Germline loops: CDR1 SGHVS, CDR2 FQNEAQ.

This clonotype was recorded at least ten times. The gene calls are TRBV28 and TRBJ2-7; D is ambiguous. In germline, CDR1 is MDHEN, CDR2 SYDVKM. V shed 5 bases and J shed 4 bases, with 12 bases lying between them. The CDR3 is 13 residues long. The DNA of the CDR3 is TGTGCCAGCAGTACGGGTCGTAGATACGAGCAGTACTTC. Its protein product is CASSTGRRYEQYF.

The chain carries TRBV19 and TRBJ2-1; no firm D call. The germline V gene encodes CDR1 LNHDA and CDR2 SQIVND (reference sequence). With 7 bases removed from V and 7 bases from J, the gap between germline ends came to 14 bases. The CDR3 runs 13 residues. This CDR3 reads CASTGSVWNEQFF. The CDR3, as DNA: TGTGCCAGTACAGGAAGTGTTTGGAATGAGCAGTTCTTC.

In this sample, this clonotype turned up many times. This chain connects TRBV28 to TRBJ1-3, with unresolved D. V was trimmed by 5 bases and J by 2 bases, leaving 13 bases between them. Germline-derived CDR1 and CDR2 are MDHEN and SYDVKM. CDR3 size: 15 residues. CDR3 bases: TGTGCCAGCAGTACGGTAGAGGGCCCTGGAAACACCATATATTTT. Translated, it gives CASSTVEGPGNTIYF.

Judged by abundance, this clonotype is medium-sized (0.01 to 0.1%). The CDR3 nucleotides are TGTGCCAGCAGCCCCCTTTATTCCCTCTCCGGGGCCAACGTCCTGACTTTC. This translates into CASSPLYSLSGANVLTF. The V gene is TRBV4-2, the J gene TRBJ2-6; D not resolved. The V and J ends lost 4 bases and 4 bases respectively, with 17 bases between them. This CDR3 comprises 17 residues. CDR1 is LGHNA and CDR2 is YNFKEQ in the germline V gene.

This clonotype was observed at least ten times. J is TRBJ1-6 and V is TRBV7-2; no clear D gene. The V end lost 4 bases, the J end lost 5 bases, and 12 bases lay between the germline ends. The CDR3 runs to 15 residues. Per the germline V gene, CDR1 is SGHTA and CDR2 is FQGNSA. CDR3 sequence: CASSSLSRNNSPLHF. As DNA, the CDR3 is TGTGCCAGCAGCTCACTCTCTCGGAATAATTCACCCCTCCACTTT.

This clonotype has ten or more counts. V and J are TRBV12-3 or TRBV12-4 and TRBJ1-4, with a possible D match to TRBD1 (6 bases). V lost 5 bases and J lost 5, with 15 bases in between. The CDR3 is 15 amino acids. CDR3 in amino acids: CASSAPGEGNEKLFF. CDR3 DNA: TGTGCCAGCAGTGCCCCAGGGGAGGGGAATGAAAAACTGTTTTTT.

This clonotype occurred many times. The chain recombines TRBV7-8 with TRBJ1-4; 9 positions agree with TRBD1. This CDR3 has 14 residues. Germline CDR1 reads SGHVS; CDR2 reads FQNEAQ. J was trimmed by 4 bases and V by 3 bases; bases with no gene match: 0. The CDR3 DNA follows: TGTGCCAGCAGCTTGACAGGGGGTAATGAAAAACTGTTTTTT. It encodes CASSLTGGNEKLFF.

The sample holds many counts of this clonotype. The chain is built from TRBV20-1 and TRBJ1-1, with no clear D. This CDR3 is built from 13 residues. V was cut by 5 bases and J by 1 base, with 11 bases left in between. CDR1 and CDR2 (germline): DFQATT, SNEGSKA (reference sequence). The CDR3 bases are TGCAGTGCTCCGTTGTGGGAGAACACTGAAGCTTTCTTT. Its translation: CSAPLWENTEAFF.

This clonotype was detected ten times or more. The rearrangement links TRBV4-1 to TRBJ1-5; D call uncertain. CDR1 MGHRA and CDR2 YSYEKL come from the germline V gene. This CDR3 has 15 amino acids. Trimming took off 2 bases at V and 2 bases at J, with 10 bases between the two ends. CDR3 in amino acids: CASSQPFEGNQPQHF. DNA for the CDR3: TGCGCCAGCAGCCAACCATTCGAAGGCAATCAGCCCCAGCATTTT.

This clonotype is categorized as medium-sized. The gene calls are TRBV7-8 and TRBJ1-5; TRBD1 matches at 7 bases. V lost 3 bases to trimming and J lost 3 bases; unmatched junction nucleotides: 5. The CDR3 runs to 15 residues. Germline assignment: CDR1 SGHVS and CDR2 FQNEAQ. The CDR3 DNA reads TGTGCCAGCAGCTTGCCGGGACAGATCAATCAGCCCCAGCATTTT. Protein sequence: CASSLPGQINQPQHF.

This clonotype was seen many times. The V and J genes are TRBV29-1 and TRBJ1-2; D ambiguous. Deletions cut 3 bases from V and 2 bases from J, with 4 bases between. The CDR3 contains 11 residues. Germline V CDR1 and CDR2: SQVTM, ANQGSEA. The CDR3 sequence: CSVEDNYGYTF. The CDR3 bases are TGCAGCGTTGAGGACAACTATGGCTACACCTTC.

By frequency in the sample, this clonotype is medium-sized. This chain joins TRBV5-5 and TRBJ2-5; 8 bases are a match to TRBD1. Germline CDR1 SGHKS, CDR2 YYEKEE (reference sequence). This CDR3 spans 16 amino acids. J was trimmed by 4 bases and V by 4 bases; bases with no gene match: 12. DNA of the CDR3: TGTGCCAGCAGCCGCCGGACAGGGTTAATGAGAGAGACCCAGTACTTC. This gives the protein CASSRRTGLMRETQYF.

In this sample, this clonotype turned up many times. The chain links TRBV12-3 or TRBV12-4 to TRBJ1-1; maybe TRBD1 (5 bases). Trimming took off 6 bases at V and 1 base at J, with 18 bases between the two ends. This CDR3 is built from 16 residues. DNA of the CDR3: TGTGCCAGCAGCTCCAGCAGGGTCCTTTCGAACACTGAAGCTTTCTTT. Translating gives CASSSSRVLSNTEAFF.